The 8 T cell receptor beta chains in this list originate from one sample, sequenced in a study of shared T cell receptors in the human thymus. Assay used: immunoSEQ multiplex PCR; TCRdb lists only in-frame clones, some missing. Of about 500,000 clones in the sample, 78% were seen once. Separately, the same data were catalogued under a study of human thymus T cells.

What was sequenced was thymocytes. Receptors originate from a boy in the first two years of life with a congenital heart defect.

V is TRBV19 and J is TRBJ1-1; 7 bases fit TRBD1. There are 16 residues in the CDR3. CDR1 and CDR2 from the germline V gene are LNHDA and SQIVND (reference sequence). V was clipped by 10 bases and J by 0 bases; unmatched bases: 14. CDR3 protein: CATSGGMYGMNTEAFF. The CDR3 coding sequence is TGTGCCACCTCAGGGGGGATGTATGGAATGAACACTGAAGCTTTCTTT. The full variable domain, with the rest looked up from reference TRBV19 and TRBJ1-1, is DGGITQSPKYLFRKEGQNVTLSCEQNLNHDAMYWYRQDPGQGLRLIYYSQIVNDFQKGDIAEGYSVSREKKESFPLTVTSAQKNPTAFYLCATSGGMYGMNTEAFFGQGTRLTVV.

This clone came up once. The chain couples TRBV11-3 to TRBJ2-1; the match to TRBD2 covers 9 bases. CDR1 SGHNT and CDR2 YENEEA come from the germline V gene. This CDR3 spans 15 amino acids. V was clipped by 1 base and J by 13 bases; unmatched bases: 11. The CDR3 bases are TGTGCCAGCAGCTTAGTATATTTGGCGGGAGGGCTCCAGTTCTTC. Its protein product is CASSLVYLAGGLQFF.

The V call is TRBV11-2, the J call TRBJ2-3, with D unclear. This CDR3 has 13 residues. Germline V CDR1 and CDR2: SGHAT, FQNNGV. The ends were cut back, 3 bases at V and 1 base at J, with 5 bases in the middle. CDR3 DNA sequence: TGTGCCAGCAGCTTCCAGGGCACAGATACGCAGTATTTT. Translated: CASSFQGTDTQYF.

This clone has a handful of counts. CDR3 DNA sequence: TGTGCCACCAGGGGCCGGAACTATGGCTACACCTTC. Its protein product is CATRGRNYGYTF. The V gene is TRBV9, the J gene TRBJ1-2; possibly TRBD1 for D (6 bases). This CDR3 has 12 amino acids. The V gene lost 9 bases and the J gene lost 2 bases, with 11 bases spanning the gap. Germline lookup yields CDR1 SGDLS and CDR2 YYNGEE.

The chain combines TRBV15 with TRBJ2-3; 10 nucleotides line up with TRBD2. The CDR3 consists of 21 residues. J gave up 8 bases and V 0 bases, and 23 bases lay outside the gene matches. Germline CDR1 and CDR2: LNHNV and YYDKDF (reference sequence). In DNA, the CDR3 is TGTGCCACCAGCAGAGAGCCGTTAGCGGGAGGAAGAGCCCCCATGAGGGGTACGCAGTATTTT. Its protein product is CATSREPLAGGRAPMRGTQYF. Combining the CDR3 with reference TRBV15 and TRBJ2-3 gives the whole variable domain DAMVIQNPRYQVTQFGKPVTLSCSQTLNHNVMYWYQQKSSQAPKLLFHYYDKDFNNEADTPDNFQSRRPNTSFCFLDIRSPGLGDTAMYLCATSREPLAGGRAPMRGTQYFGPGTRLTVL.

V gene TRBV28 combines with J gene TRBJ2-7; 8 nucleotides align to TRBD2. J was trimmed by 5 bases and V by 5 bases; bases with no gene match: 11. The CDR3 covers 15 residues. CDR1 and CDR2 (germline): MDHEN, SYDVKM. CDR3 bases: TGTGCCAGCAGTATCCCCACGGGAGGGCCCCACGAGCAGTACTTC. The encoded protein is CASSIPTGGPHEQYF.

DNA for the CDR3: TGTGCCAGCAGCCCATCCCCACCACGGGGGTCCTACAATGAGCAGTTCTTC. Translation gives CASSPSPPRGSYNEQFF. J is TRBJ2-1 and V is TRBV7-6; TRBD2 might be the D (6 bases). V was clipped by 5 bases and J by 1 base, with 18 bases between them. The CDR3 consists of 17 residues. Germline V gene data show CDR1 as SGHVS and CDR2 as FNYEAQ.

Worth noting for this clone: This specimen includes other DNA sequences encoding the same CDR3. This chain links TRBV5-4 with TRBJ2-2; 9 bases map to TRBD1. V shed 3 bases and J 8 bases; nucleotides not matched to a gene: 8. Germline lookup yields CDR1 SGHNT and CDR2 YYREEE (reference sequence). This CDR3 contains 15 residues. CDR3 region: CASSSPQGAGGELFF. CDR3 nucleotide sequence: TGTGCCAGCAGCTCACCACAGGGGGCTGGGGGGGAGCTGTTTTTT.